The clone carrying this T cell receptor (beta chain) was recorded a few times. With 10-nucleotide random UMIs, 5'RACE was used to make the cDNA. TCRdb re-called the 5' RACE reads through MiXCR, storing one row per CDR3 protein. This sample has more than 50,000 distinct CDR3 sequences, with 3.5% to 5% found just once. Germline V gene lookup returns CDR1 SGHDT and CDR2 YYEEEE. V shed 1 base and J shed 2 bases, with 13 bases lying between them. The CDR3 is made up of 16 amino acids. The data originate from a study of neurological immune-mediated disorders. Sequencing was done on a sample of PBMCs. The V and J genes are TRBV5-6 and TRBJ1-5; tentative D call: TRBD1 (6 bases). The sequence was collected from a man in his thirties or forties with multiple sclerosis. Written as DNA, the CDR3 is TGTGCCAGCAGCTTGTCTCTCGGGGGCCGCAATCAGCCCCAGCATTTT. Its translation is CASSLSLGGRNQPQHF.